A selection of T cell receptor beta chains follows, all from one sample in a study of siplizumab effects on memory and regulatory T cells. Assay: immunoSEQ multiplex PCR; the TCRdb copy retains only in-frame clones and omits some. This table has 15,000 or so clones, over 40% appearing once. Their specific antigens are unknown. Sequencing was done on a sample of CFSE-low (dividing) CD4+ T cells sorted from an allogeneic mixed lymphocyte reaction. Source of these receptors: a human donor in good health; the cells came from an allogeneic mixed lymphocyte reaction. Some clones in this sample may be carry-over from other donors' samples. The CDR3 runs from the conserved cysteine through the conserved F or W. The D gene is left open where the match is weak. Expanded clones get a size class; other rows say once, few or many, or leave the size out.

V gene,clone size,D gene,J gene,CDR3 DNA,CDR3 protein
TRBV11-1,.,.,TRBJ2-7,TGTGCCAGCAGCTTGGGGCCATCCGAGCAGTACTTC,CASSLGPSEQYF
TRBV6-5,.,TRBD1,TRBJ1-5,TGTGCCAGCAGTTTCCGACAGGGAAGGGATCAGCCCCAGCATTTT,CASSFRQGRDQPQHF
TRBV5-6,medium-sized,TRBD2,TRBJ2-6,TGTGCCAGCTTCCCACTGCGGCGGGGGTGGCCTGGGGCCAACGTCCTGACTTTC,CASFPLRRGWPGANVLTF
TRBV19,.,.,TRBJ2-5,TGTGCCAGTAGTACGACGTTGACGGCTGAGCAGTACTTC,CASSTTLTAEQYF
TRBV18,medium-sized,.,TRBJ2-7,TGTGCCAGCTCACCCACTACCTACGAGCAGTACTTC,CASSPTTYEQYF
TRBV6-6,.,TRBD1,TRBJ1-5,TGTGCCAGCACTATGGACAGGGCGTATAATCAGCCCCAGCATTTT,CASTMDRAYNQPQHF
TRBV28,.,TRBD2,TRBJ2-3,TGTGCCAGCCCCCCCGGCGGGCGGGAGCCATCGACAGATACGCAGTATTTT,CASPPGGREPSTDTQYF
TRBV29-1,.,TRBD1,TRBJ2-7,TGCAGCGTTGAAAGGACAGGGACGGGCTACGAGCAGTACTTC,CSVERTGTGYEQYF
TRBV4-2,.,TRBD2,TRBJ2-2,TGTGCCAGCAGCCAAGATATGGGACTAGCGGGATCCGGGGAGCTGTTTTTT,CASSQDMGLAGSGELFF
TRBV9,few,.,TRBJ2-3,TGTGCCAGCAGCGTAGCCCCTGGGGACACAGATACGCAGTATTTT,CASSVAPGDTDTQYF
TRBV7-6,.,TRBD1,TRBJ2-2,TGTGCCAGCAGCTTACTGACAGGGGGCACCGGGGAGCTGTTTTTT,CASSLLTGGTGELFF
TRBV7-9,few,.,TRBJ2-3,TGTGCCAGCAGTAACGGGCTCCTTACTTACACAGATACGCAGTATTTT,CASSNGLLTYTDTQYF
TRBV7-3,.,TRBD1,TRBJ2-2,TGTGCCAGCCAGGGACAGGGGACCGGGGAGCTGTTTTTT,CASQGQGTGELFF
TRBV10-3,.,.,TRBJ2-7,TGTGCCATCAGTGATGCGGGACCCGAGCAGTACTTC,CAISDAGPEQYF
TRBV9,medium-sized,TRBD1,TRBJ1-1,TGTGCCAGCAGCACCCGACAGGGGTCCGGTGAAGCTTTCTTT,CASSTRQGSGEAFF
TRBV2,.,.,TRBJ1-5,TGTGCCAGCAGTCAACAATCCCACAATCAGCCCCAGCATTTT,CASSQQSHNQPQHF
TRBV6-5,.,.,TRBJ1-6,TGTGCCAGCAGTTACAGCAACTATAATTCACCCCTCCACTTT,CASSYSNYNSPLHF
TRBV19,.,.,TRBJ1-2,TGTGCCAGTAGTATAGTTGAGAATAACTATGGCTACACCTTC,CASSIVENNYGYTF
TRBV7-8,.,TRBD1,TRBJ2-5,TGTGCCAGCAGCCACCTACAGGGGATCGGAGAGACCCAGTACTTC,CASSHLQGIGETQYF
TRBV2,once,TRBD1,TRBJ1-2,TGTGCCGGCAGTGAGACAGGGGTATATGGCTACACCTTC,CAGSETGVYGYTF
TRBV18,.,.,TRBJ1-3,TGTGCCAGCTCACCTGTCTCTCCCTCAGGAAACACCATATATTTT,CASSPVSPSGNTIYF
TRBV5-1,.,.,TRBJ2-3,TGCGCCAGCAGCTTGGTTTCCCGGGACTCAGATACGCAGTATTTT,CASSLVSRDSDTQYF
TRBV6-1,.,.,TRBJ2-5,TGTGCCAGCAGTTATACCCAAGAGACCCAGTACTTC,CASSYTQETQYF
TRBV7-2,few,TRBD2,TRBJ2-7,TGTGCCAGCAGCTTAACTCCTAGCGGGAGGTCCGAGCAGTACTTC,CASSLTPSGRSEQYF
TRBV7-9,.,TRBD2,TRBJ2-7,TGTGCCCTCGGTGGCGGGAGATACGAGCAGTACTTC,CALGGGRYEQYF
TRBV18,.,.,TRBJ2-3,TGTGCCAGCTCACTGGACAGTTATGTTACAGATACGCAGTATTTT,CASSLDSYVTDTQYF
TRBV4-1,.,TRBD1,TRBJ2-2,TGCGCCAGCAGTCGACAGGGGAGCACCGGGGAGCTGTTTTTT,CASSRQGSTGELFF
TRBV7-8,.,TRBD1,TRBJ2-3,TGTGCCAGCAGCATCGACAGGGTTTCGTCAAATACGCAGTATTTT,CASSIDRVSSNTQYF
TRBV6-6,.,.,TRBJ1-2,TGTGCCAGCAGGCGGGAGGGGACCTATGGCTACACCTTC,CASRREGTYGYTF
TRBV18,medium-sized,.,TRBJ1-1,TGTGCCAGCTCACCACAGGGGAACACTGAAGCTTTCTTT,CASSPQGNTEAFF
TRBV4-1,.,.,TRBJ2-5,TGCGCCAGCAGCCCCCTCGGGGAGCTCGAGACCCAGTACTTC,CASSPLGELETQYF
TRBV5-8,.,TRBD1,TRBJ1-2,TGTGCCAGCAGCTTGGTCACAGGGGTTTATACTAAAGATGGCTACACCTTC,CASSLVTGVYTKDGYTF
TRBV6-6,medium-sized,.,TRBJ2-7,TGTGCCAGCAGTTCCCGCGGATCCCCAGGGATACACGAGCAGTACTTC,CASSSRGSPGIHEQYF
TRBV6-6,.,TRBD1,TRBJ2-7,TGTGCCAGCAGTTACTTGGACAGGGGGGCCGAGCAGTACTTC,CASSYLDRGAEQYF
TRBV11-3,medium-sized,.,TRBJ2-1,TGTGCCAGCAGCTTAGAGGTGGGTGAGCAGTTCTTC,CASSLEVGEQFF
TRBV14,medium-sized,.,TRBJ1-1,TGTGCCAGCAGCCGAACCGACAGGGAAGCTTTCTTT,CASSRTDREAFF
TRBV5-4,.,.,TRBJ1-3,TGTGCCAGCAGCCGGGGGTTCTCTGGAAACACCATATATTTT,CASSRGFSGNTIYF
TRBV6-6,medium-sized,TRBD2,TRBJ2-3,TGTGCCAGCAGGACTAGCGGGAGGGCGGGAACAGATACGCAGTATTTT,CASRTSGRAGTDTQYF
TRBV6-1,.,TRBD2,TRBJ2-1,TGTGCCAGCAGTTTTAGCGGGATCAAGCAGTTCTTC,CASSFSGIKQFF
TRBV18,few,.,TRBJ2-7,TGTGCCAGCTCACGTGGCGTGGTTCACGAGCAGTACTTC,CASSRGVVHEQYF
TRBV7-3,.,.,TRBJ1-2,TGTGCCAGCAGCCCGCCCGGACCGCGAGGCTACACCTTC,CASSPPGPRGYTF
TRBV6-1,many,.,TRBJ2-7,TGTGCCAGCCAGGGAGCCTACGAGCAGTACTTC,CASQGAYEQYF
TRBV7-9,.,.,TRBJ1-1,TGTGCCAGCAGCTTAGACTCCTTCGGAGAAGCTTTCTTT,CASSLDSFGEAFF
TRBV28,.,TRBD1,TRBJ1-5,TGTGCCAGCATCTCGGGGACAGTCTTAAATCAGCCCCAGCATTTT,CASISGTVLNQPQHF